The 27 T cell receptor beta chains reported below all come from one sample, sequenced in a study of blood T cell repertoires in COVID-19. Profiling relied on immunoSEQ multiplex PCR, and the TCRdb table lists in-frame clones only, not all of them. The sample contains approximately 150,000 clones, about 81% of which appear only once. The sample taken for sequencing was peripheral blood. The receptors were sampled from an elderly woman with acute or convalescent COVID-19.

This CDR3 is CASSPNGGNIQYF. In DNA form, the CDR3 reads TGTGCCAGCAGTCCAAACGGCGGAAACATTCAGTACTTC. This chain joins TRBV25-1 and TRBJ2-4; D not certain. Germline V lookup: CDR1 MGHDK, CDR2 SYGVNS. The V gene lost 5 bases and the J gene lost 6 bases, with 11 bases spanning the gap. The CDR3 has 13 residues. The whole variable domain, remainder taken from reference TRBV25-1 and TRBJ2-4, is EADIYQTPRYLVIGTGKKITLECSQTMGHDKMYWYQQDPGMELHLIHYSYGVNSTEKGDLSSESTVSRIRTEHFPLTLESARPSHTSQYLCASSPNGGNIQYFGAGTRLSVL.

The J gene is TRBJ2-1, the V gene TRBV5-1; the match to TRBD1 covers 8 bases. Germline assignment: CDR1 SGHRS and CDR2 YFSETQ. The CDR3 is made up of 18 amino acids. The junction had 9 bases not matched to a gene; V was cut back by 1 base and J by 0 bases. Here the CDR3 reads CASSLIGQGKGSYNEQFF. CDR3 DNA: TGCGCCAGCAGCTTGATCGGACAGGGAAAGGGCTCCTACAATGAGCAGTTCTTC.

CDR3 sequence: CASSQGLAGGTYEQYF. The CDR3 coding sequence is TGTGCCAGCAGCCAGGGACTAGCGGGAGGGACCTACGAGCAGTACTTC. This chain links TRBV7-6 with TRBJ2-7; 16 nucleotides match TRBD2. Unmatched junction bases numbered 3, after V lost 5 bases and J lost 2 bases. CDR1 is SGHVS, CDR2 FNYEAQ, per germline. This CDR3 is built from 16 residues. Together with reference TRBV7-6 and TRBJ2-7, the CDR3 gives the full variable domain: GAGVSQSPRYKVTKRGQDVALRCDPISGHVSLYWYRQALGQGPEFLTYFNYEAQQDKSGLPNDRFSAERPEGSISTLTIQRTEQRDSAMYRCASSQGLAGGTYEQYFGPGTRLTVT.

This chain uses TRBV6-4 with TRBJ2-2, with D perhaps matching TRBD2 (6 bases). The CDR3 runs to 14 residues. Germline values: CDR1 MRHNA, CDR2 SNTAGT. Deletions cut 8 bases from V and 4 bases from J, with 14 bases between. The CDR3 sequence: CASRTMEGTGELFF. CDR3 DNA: TGTGCCAGCCGCACCATGGAGGGCACCGGGGAGCTGTTTTTT.

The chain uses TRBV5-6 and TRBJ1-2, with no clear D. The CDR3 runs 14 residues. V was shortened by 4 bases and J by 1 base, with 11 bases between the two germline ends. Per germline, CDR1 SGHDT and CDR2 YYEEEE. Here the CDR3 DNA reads TGTGCCAGCAGCCCACATTCCCTTAACTATGGCTACACCTTC. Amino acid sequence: CASSPHSLNYGYTF.

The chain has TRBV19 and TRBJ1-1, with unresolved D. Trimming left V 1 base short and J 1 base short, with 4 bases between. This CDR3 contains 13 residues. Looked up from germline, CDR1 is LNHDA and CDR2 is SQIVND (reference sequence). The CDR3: CASSIGRNTEAFF. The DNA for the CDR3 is TGTGCCAGTAGTATAGGCAGGAACACTGAAGCTTTCTTT.

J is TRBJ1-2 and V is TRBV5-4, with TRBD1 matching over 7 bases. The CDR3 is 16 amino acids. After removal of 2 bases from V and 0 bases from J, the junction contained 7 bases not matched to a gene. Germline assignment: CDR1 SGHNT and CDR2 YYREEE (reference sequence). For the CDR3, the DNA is TGTGCCAGCAGCTTCGCAGGGGGTAATACTAACTATGGCTACACCTTC. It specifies CASSFAGGNTNYGYTF.

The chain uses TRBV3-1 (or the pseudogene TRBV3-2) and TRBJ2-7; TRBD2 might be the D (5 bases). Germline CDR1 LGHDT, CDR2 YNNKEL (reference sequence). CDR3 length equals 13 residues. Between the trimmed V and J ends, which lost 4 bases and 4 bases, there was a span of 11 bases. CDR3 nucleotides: TGTGCCAGCAGCCCGGGAAATAATTACGAGCAGTACTTC. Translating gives CASSPGNNYEQYF.

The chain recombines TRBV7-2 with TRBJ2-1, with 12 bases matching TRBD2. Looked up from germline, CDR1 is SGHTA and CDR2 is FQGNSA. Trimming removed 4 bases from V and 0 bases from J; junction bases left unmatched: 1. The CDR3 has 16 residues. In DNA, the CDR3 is TGTGCCAGCAGCTCTAGCGGGGGGGGCTCCTACAATGAGCAGTTCTTC. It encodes CASSSSGGGSYNEQFF.

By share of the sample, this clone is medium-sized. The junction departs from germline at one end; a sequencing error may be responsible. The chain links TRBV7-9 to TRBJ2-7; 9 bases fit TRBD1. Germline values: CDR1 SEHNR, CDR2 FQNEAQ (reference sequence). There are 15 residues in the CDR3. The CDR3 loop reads CASSDNLLFRDRVSF. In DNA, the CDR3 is TGTGCCAGCAGCGATAATCTGTTATTCCGGGACAGGGTATCGTTC.

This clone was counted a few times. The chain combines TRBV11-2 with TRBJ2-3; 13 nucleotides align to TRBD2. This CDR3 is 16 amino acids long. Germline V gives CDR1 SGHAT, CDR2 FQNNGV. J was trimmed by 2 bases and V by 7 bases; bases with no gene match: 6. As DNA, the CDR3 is TGTGCCAGCACCCCGACTAGCGGGGGGTTCACAGATACGCAGTATTTT. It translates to CASTPTSGGFTDTQYF.

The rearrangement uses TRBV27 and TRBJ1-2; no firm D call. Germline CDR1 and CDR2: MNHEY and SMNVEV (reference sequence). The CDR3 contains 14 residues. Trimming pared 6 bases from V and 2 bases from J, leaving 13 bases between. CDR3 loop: CASRRADANYGYTF. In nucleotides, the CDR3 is TGTGCCAGCAGGAGGGCCGACGCAAACTATGGCTACACCTTC.

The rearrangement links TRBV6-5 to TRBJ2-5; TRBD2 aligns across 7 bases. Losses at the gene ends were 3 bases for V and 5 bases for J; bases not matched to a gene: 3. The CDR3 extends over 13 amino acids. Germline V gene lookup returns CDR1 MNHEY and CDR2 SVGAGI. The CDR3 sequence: CASSYGGSETQYF. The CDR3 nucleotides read TGTGCCAGCAGTTATGGCGGGAGTGAGACCCAGTACTTC.

The CDR3 DNA reads as TGTGCCAGCTCAGCGGGACTAGCGGATTCCTACGAGCAGTACTTC. Translated: CASSAGLADSYEQYF. The chain combines TRBV18 with TRBJ2-7; TRBD2 aligns across 11 bases. This CDR3 comprises 15 residues. With 5 bases clipped from V and 1 base from J, the junction kept 4 bases outside the gene matches. Germline lookup yields CDR1 KGHSH and CDR2 LQKENI.

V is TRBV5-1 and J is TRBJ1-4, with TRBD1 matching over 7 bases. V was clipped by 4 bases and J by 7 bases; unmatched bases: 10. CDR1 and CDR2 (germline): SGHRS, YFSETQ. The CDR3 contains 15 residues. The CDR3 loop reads CASSPSGGLGEKLFF. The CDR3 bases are TGCGCCAGCAGCCCTTCAGGGGGTTTGGGTGAAAAACTGTTTTTT.

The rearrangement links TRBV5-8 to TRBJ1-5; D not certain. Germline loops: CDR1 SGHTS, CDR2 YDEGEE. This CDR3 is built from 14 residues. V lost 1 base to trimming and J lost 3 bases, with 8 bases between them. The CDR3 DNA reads TGTGCCAGCAGCTTGATCAGAATCAATCAGCCCCAGCATTTT. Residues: CASSLIRINQPQHF.

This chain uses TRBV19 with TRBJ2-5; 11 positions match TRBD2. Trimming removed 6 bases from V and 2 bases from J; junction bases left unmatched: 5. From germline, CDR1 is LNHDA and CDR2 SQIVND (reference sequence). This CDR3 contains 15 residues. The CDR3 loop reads CASSGLAGNQETQYF. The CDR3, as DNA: TGTGCCAGTAGCGGACTAGCGGGTAATCAAGAGACCCAGTACTTC. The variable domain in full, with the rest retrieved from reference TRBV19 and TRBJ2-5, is DGGITQSPKYLFRKEGQNVTLSCEQNLNHDAMYWYRQDPGQGLRLIYYSQIVNDFQKGDIAEGYSVSREKKESFPLTVTSAQKNPTAFYLCASSGLAGNQETQYFGPGTRLLVL.

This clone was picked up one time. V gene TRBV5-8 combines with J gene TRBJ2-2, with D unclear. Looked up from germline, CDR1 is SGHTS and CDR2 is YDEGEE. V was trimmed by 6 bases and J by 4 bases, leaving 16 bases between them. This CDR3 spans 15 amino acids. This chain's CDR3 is CASTGYPLLTGELFF. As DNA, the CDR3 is TGTGCCAGCACCGGGTACCCTCTACTCACCGGGGAGCTGTTTTTT.

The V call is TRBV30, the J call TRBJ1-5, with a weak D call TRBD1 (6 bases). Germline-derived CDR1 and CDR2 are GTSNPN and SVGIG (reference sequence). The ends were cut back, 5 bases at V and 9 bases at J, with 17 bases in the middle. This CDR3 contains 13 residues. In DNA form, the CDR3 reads TGTGCCTGGGGACAGAACCTTGGCTTGCCCCAGCATTTT. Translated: CAWGQNLGLPQHF.

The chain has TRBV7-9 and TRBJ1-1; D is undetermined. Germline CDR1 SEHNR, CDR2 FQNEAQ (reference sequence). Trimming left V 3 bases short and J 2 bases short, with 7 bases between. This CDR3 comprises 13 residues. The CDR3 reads CASSFEGNTEAFF. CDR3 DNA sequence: TGTGCCAGCAGCTTTGAGGGTAACACTGAAGCTTTCTTT.

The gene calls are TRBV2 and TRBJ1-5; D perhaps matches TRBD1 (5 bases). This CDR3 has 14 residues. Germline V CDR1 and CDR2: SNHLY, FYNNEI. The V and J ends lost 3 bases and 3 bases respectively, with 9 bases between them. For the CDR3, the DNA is TGTGCCAGCAGTGACAGGGTCACCAATCAGCCCCAGCATTTT. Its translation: CASSDRVTNQPQHF.

This CDR3 is CASSFVLAGGMVDTQYF. CDR3 DNA sequence: TGTGCCAGCAGCTTTGTACTAGCGGGGGGAATGGTAGATACGCAGTATTTT. The chain carries TRBV5-4 and TRBJ2-3; TRBD2 matches at 12 bases. Trimming removed 2 bases from V and 5 bases from J; junction bases left unmatched: 9. Germline values: CDR1 SGHNT, CDR2 YYREEE (reference sequence). The CDR3 loop spans 17 amino acids.

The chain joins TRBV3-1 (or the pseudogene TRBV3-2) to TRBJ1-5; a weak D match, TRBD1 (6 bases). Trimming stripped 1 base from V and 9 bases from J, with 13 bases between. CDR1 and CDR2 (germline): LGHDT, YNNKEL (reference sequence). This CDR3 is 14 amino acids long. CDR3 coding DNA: TGTGCCAGCAGCCAAGCGGACAGTGGTTTGCCCCAGCATTTT. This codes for CASSQADSGLPQHF.

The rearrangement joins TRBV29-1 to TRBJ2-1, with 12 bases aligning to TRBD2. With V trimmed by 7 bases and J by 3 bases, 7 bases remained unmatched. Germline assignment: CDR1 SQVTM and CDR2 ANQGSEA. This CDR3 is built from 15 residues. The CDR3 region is CSASGLAGGYNEQFF. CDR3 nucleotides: TGCAGCGCCTCGGGACTAGCGGGCGGCTACAATGAGCAGTTCTTC.

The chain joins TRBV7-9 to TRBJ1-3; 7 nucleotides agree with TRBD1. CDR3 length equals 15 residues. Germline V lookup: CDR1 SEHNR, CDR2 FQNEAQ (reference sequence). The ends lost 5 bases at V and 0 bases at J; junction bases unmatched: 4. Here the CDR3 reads CASSTQGSSGNTIYF. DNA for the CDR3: TGTGCCAGCAGCACACAGGGGAGCTCTGGAAACACCATATATTTT.

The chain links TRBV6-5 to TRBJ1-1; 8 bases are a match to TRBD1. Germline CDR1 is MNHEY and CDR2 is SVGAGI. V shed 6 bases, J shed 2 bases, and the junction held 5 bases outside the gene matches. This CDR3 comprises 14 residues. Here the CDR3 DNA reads TGTGCCAGCAGAAGGACAGGGAGAAACACTGAAGCTTTCTTT. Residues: CASRRTGRNTEAFF.

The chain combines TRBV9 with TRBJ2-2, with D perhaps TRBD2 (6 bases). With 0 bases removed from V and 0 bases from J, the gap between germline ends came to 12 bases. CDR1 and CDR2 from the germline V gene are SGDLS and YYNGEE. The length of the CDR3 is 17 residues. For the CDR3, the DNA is TGTGCCAGCAGCGTAGCGGGGGTTATCGCGAACACCGGGGAGCTGTTTTTT. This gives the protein CASSVAGVIANTGELFF.